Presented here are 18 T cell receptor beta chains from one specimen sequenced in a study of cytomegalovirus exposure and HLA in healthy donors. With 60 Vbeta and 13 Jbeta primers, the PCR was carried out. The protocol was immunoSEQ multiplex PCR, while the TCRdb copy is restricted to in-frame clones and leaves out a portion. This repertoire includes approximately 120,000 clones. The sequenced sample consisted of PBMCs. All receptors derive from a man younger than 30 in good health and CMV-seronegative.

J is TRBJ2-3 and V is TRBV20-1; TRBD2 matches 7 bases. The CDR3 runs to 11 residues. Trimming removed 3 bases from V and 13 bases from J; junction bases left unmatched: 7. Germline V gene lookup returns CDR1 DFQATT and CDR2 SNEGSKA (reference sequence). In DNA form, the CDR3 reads TGCAGTGCTAGCTTAGCGGGTTTAGAGTATTTT. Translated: CSASLAGLEYF.

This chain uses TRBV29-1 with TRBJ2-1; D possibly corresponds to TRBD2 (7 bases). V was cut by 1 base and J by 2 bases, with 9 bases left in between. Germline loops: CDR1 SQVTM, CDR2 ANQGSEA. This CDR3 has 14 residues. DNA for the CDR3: TGCAGCGTTGAAGGGCGGGGGCCCTACAATGAGCAGTTCTTC. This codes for CSVEGRGPYNEQFF.

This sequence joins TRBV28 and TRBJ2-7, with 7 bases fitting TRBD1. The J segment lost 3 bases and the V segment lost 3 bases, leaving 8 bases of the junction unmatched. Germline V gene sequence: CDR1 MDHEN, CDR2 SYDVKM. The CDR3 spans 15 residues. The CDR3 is CASSLADRTLYEQYF. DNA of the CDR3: TGTGCCAGCAGTTTGGCGGACAGGACCCTCTACGAGCAGTACTTC.

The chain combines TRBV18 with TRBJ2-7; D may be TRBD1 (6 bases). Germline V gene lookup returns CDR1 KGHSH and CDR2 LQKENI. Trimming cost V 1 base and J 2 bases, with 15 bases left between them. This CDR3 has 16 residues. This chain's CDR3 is CASSPLDRRPTYEQYF. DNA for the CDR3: TGTGCCAGCTCACCACTCGACAGGAGGCCTACCTACGAGCAGTACTTC.

The CDR3 DNA reads as TGTGCCAGCAGCTTAGGAGCGGGAACTGAAGCTTTCTTT. The encoded protein is CASSLGAGTEAFF. The gene calls are TRBV7-8 and TRBJ1-1; no definite D call. Germline V gives CDR1 SGHVS, CDR2 FQNEAQ. The CDR3 runs 13 residues. Trimming left V 1 base short and J 5 bases short, with 8 bases between.

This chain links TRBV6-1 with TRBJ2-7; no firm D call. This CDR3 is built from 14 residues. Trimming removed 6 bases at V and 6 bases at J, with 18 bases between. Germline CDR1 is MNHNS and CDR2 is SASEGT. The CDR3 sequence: CASRRDTQGFEQYF. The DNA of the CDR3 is TGTGCCAGCAGAAGAGACACCCAAGGTTTCGAGCAGTACTTC.

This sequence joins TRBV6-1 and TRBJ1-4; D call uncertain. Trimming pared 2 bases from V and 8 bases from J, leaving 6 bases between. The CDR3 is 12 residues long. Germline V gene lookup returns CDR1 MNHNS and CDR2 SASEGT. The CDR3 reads CASSELPEKLFF. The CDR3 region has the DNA TGTGCCAGCAGTGAACTTCCGGAAAAACTGTTTTTT.

DNA for the CDR3: TGTGCCAGCACCCCGGGACACCCCTACGAGCAGTACTTC. This encodes CASTPGHPYEQYF. The gene calls are TRBV7-2 and TRBJ2-7; perhaps TRBD1 as D (6 bases). The V and J ends lost 7 bases and 2 bases respectively, with 12 bases between them. This CDR3 is built from 13 residues. From germline, CDR1 is SGHTA and CDR2 FQGNSA.

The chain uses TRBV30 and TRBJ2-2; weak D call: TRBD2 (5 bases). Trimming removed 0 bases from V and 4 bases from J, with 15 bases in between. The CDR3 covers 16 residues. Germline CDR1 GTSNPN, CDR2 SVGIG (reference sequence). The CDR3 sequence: CAWSVVGFAGTGELFF. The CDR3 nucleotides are TGTGCCTGGAGTGTGGTCGGCTTTGCGGGCACCGGGGAGCTGTTTTTT.

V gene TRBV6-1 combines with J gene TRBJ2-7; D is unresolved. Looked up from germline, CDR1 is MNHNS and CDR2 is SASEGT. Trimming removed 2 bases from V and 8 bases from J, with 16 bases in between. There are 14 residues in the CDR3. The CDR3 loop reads CASSEWRPEPQQYF. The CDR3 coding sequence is TGTGCCAGCAGTGAATGGAGACCCGAGCCCCAGCAGTACTTC.

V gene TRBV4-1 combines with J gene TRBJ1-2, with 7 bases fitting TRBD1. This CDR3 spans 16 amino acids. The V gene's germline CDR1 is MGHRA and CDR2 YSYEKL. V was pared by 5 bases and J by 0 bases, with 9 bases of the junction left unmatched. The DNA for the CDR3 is TGCGCCAGCAGCTCATGGGACAGCGGAACTAACTATGGCTACACCTTC. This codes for CASSSWDSGTNYGYTF.

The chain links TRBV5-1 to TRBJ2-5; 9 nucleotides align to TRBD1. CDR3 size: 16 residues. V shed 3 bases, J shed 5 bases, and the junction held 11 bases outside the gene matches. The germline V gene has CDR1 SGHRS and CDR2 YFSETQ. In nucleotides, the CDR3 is TGCGCCAGCAGCTCCGCGACAGGGGGTCAGGGGGAGACCCAGTACTTC. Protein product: CASSSATGGQGETQYF.

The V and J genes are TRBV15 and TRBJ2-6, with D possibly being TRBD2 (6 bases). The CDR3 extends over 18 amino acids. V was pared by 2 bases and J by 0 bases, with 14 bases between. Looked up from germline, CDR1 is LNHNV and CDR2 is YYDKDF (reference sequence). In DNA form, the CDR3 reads TGTGCCACCAGCAGATCTAGGGGACTTGACTCTGGGGCCAACGTCCTGACTTTC. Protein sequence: CATSRSRGLDSGANVLTF.

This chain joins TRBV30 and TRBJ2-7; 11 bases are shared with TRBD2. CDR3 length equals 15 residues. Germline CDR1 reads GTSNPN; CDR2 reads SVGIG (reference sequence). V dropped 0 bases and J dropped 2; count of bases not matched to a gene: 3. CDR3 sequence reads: CAWSVGLAVAYEQYF. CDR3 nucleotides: TGTGCCTGGAGTGTGGGACTAGCGGTCGCCTACGAGCAGTACTTC.

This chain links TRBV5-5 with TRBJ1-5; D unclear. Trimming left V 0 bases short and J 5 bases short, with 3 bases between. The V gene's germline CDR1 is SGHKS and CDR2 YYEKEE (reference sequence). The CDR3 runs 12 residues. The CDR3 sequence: CASSLGDQPQHF. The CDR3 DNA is TGTGCCAGCAGCTTGGGAGATCAGCCCCAGCATTTT. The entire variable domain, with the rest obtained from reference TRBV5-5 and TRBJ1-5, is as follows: DAGVTQSPTHLIKTRGQQVTLRCSPISGHKSVSWYQQVLGQGPQFIFQYYEKEERGRGNFPDRFSARQFPNYSSELNVNALLLGDSALYLCASSLGDQPQHFGDGTRLSIL.

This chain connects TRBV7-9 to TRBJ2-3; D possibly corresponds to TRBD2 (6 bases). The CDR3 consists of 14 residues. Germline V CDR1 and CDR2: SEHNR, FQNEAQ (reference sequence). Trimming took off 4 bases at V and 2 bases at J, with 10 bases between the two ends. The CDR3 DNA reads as TGTGCCAGCAGCTCCGGACTACCCACAGATACGCAGTATTTT. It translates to CASSSGLPTDTQYF.

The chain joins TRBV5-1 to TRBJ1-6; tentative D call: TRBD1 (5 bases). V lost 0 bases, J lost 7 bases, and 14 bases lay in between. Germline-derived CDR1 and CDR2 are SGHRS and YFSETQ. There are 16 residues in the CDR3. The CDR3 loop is CASSLELGRANSPLHF. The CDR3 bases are TGCGCCAGCAGCTTGGAATTGGGGCGAGCAAATTCACCCCTCCACTTT.

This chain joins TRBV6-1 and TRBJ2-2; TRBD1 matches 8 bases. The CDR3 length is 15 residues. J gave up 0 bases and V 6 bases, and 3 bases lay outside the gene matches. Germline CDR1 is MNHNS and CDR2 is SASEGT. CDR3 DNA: TGTGCCAGCAGGATACAGGGGGCGAACACCGGGGAGCTGTTTTTT. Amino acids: CASRIQGANTGELFF.